This TCR beta chain was recorded in a study of shared clonotypes between healthy human individuals (TCRdb year 2020). About the full investigation: A couple of women and a few men aged 18 to 49 years were included in the cohort. For each donor, three plates each were used for CD4 naive and CD4 memory, two plates were used for CD8 naive, and one plate was used for CD8 memory. To increase sequencing depth and limit assay-specific biases, different laboratories used diverse techniques to prepare libraries and sequence TCR repertoires. To estimate repertoire size and how much clonotypes are shared between individuals, the study performed deep sequencing of blood TCR repertoires from about 5 healthy adults. Leukapheresis yielded between about 0.85 and 9.5 billion PBMCs per donor.

To note about this clone: No cognate antigen has been identified for it. The input lacks base qualities; no much larger clone sits a single base away.

Via the germline V gene, CDR1 is SGHRS and CDR2 YFSETQ. A distance of 14 bases separates the germline ends of V and J, which lose 1 base and 6 bases respectively. Measured from the cysteine to the phenylalanine, the CDR3 is 15 residues long. Just CDR3 DNA is preserved here, 45 bases in frame from base 1. Healthy HIV-negative adults with no recently reported acute infections or vaccinations were included as donors. All donors were Caucasian adults living in Nashville, Tennessee, USA. CD4+ T cells were enriched through magnetic negative selection, after which naive cells were positively selected on CD45RA and the remaining negative fraction served as the memory subset. Blood was obtained by leukapheresis, after which PBMCs were separated by Ficoll-Histopaque density gradient centrifugation and cryopreserved in liquid nitrogen vapor phase. Analytical flow cytometry was used to check the purity and quantity of each magnetically sorted T cell population. Each sorted fraction had its genomic DNA isolated and then quantified by UV absorbance on a Nanodrop 2000c.

Using the deep immunoSEQ assay, TCR CDR3 regions were amplified from genomic DNA by multiplex PCR. Extracted genomic DNA from each cell subset was spread evenly across all wells of several immunoSEQ 96-well plates, with each plate serving as a replicate. For sorted subsets, each replicate PCR was loaded with 200 ng genomic DNA, equivalent to 30,000 or so T cell genomes. Purified libraries were measured with a Qubit 3.0 fluorometer, size-checked on a Bioanalyzer 2100, and measured again with the KAPA Library Quantification kit. A separate single-read 150-cycle Illumina NextSeq 550 flow cell was used to sequence each immunoSEQ 96-well plate. The paper's processing steps were these. Because the immunoSEQ output included only junctional sequences and no quality scores, the filtering could not be the same as the filtering used for full-length reads. To assign V/J genes and CDR3, sequences were annotated using PyIR, a Python wrapper for IgBLAST v1.9, with IMGT germline references. Reads were removed for weak V/J assignments (E-value above 1e-6), missing CDR3, stop codons, out-of-frame junctions, or ambiguous translated residues. V3J clonotypes were defined as sequences sharing an identical inferred V gene, J gene, and CDR3 amino acid sequence. The percentage overlap between two repertoires was calculated by dividing the number of shared unique clonotypes by the size of the smaller repertoire. Three approaches were used to assess repertoire richness: RTK rarefaction, the Chao1 estimator, and Recon v2.1 estimates of unobserved clonotypes. Generation probabilities were computed with OLGA for all TCRbeta clonotypes obtained by the gDNA method from several donors. TCRdb stores this immuneACCESS table with in-frame sequences only. Part of the clones is absent; in the studies checked, under half of the shortfall reflects unresolved V genes, and no reason is known for the rest. The D gene and trimming were derived from the DNA, and the V and J assignments and clone size from that table. A total of more than 550,000 clones appear in this sample, about two thirds of them only once. Roughly 1.8% of the sample lies in the top ten.

Paper-wide results and their limitations: Sampling was restricted to blood, and TCR repertoires in tissue are likely to differ from TCR repertoires in blood. Based on pairwise subsampling, the degree of clonotype sharing among donors was expected to be affected by sequencing depth. Compared with non-shared clonotypes, the clonotypes found in all four sorted-subset donors had higher generation probabilities. The small number of donors limited the genetic and exposure-history diversity represented. Estimated clonotype richness was generally larger for naive than for memory subsets. Across a handful of donors, approximately 5% of naive CD4, approximately 3.6% of naive CD8, around 2.1% of memory CD4, and around 0.4% of memory CD8 clonotypes were shared. Rarefaction of sorted-subset datasets indicated incomplete sequencing despite the large sequencing depth.

The receptor was isolated from a woman in her 30s in good health. Sequenced sample: memory CD4+ T cells sorted from blood. The sample's cell subset or site, from its label and the paper: CD45RA-negative fraction. This chain is built from TRBV5-1 and TRBJ2-1, with the D gene possibly TRBD1 or TRBD2, each one fitting 5 bases. The DNA sequence is as follows: TGCGCCAGCAGCTTGTATAGCGAGGGGCTCAATGAGCAGTTCTTC. Its amino acids are CASSLYSEGLNEQFF.